The subject of this entry is one T cell receptor (beta chain). What it recognizes is unknown. Deletions cut 2 bases from V and 5 bases from J, with 17 bases between. CDR3 length: 15 amino acids. Germline loops: CDR1 SGHRS, CDR2 YFSETQ. This table comes from immunoSEQ multiplex PCR, and its TCRdb copy is limited to in-frame clones, with some not included. This table has about 37,000 clones, about 65% appearing once. This sample is part of a study of STAT5B mutations in CD4+ large granular lymphocyte leukemia. General study results and limits: Top patient clones used TRBV06 genes more often: 8/27 versus 2/35 in controls.

V gene TRBV5-1 combines with J gene TRBJ2-7; weak D call: TRBD2 (5 bases). Sequenced sample: CD4+ T cells from blood buffy coats. The sequence derives from a human donor in good health. For the CDR3, the DNA is TGCGCCAGCAGCTTAGACTACGGACTCGGGAACGAGCAGTACTTC. Its translation is CASSLDYGLGNEQYF.